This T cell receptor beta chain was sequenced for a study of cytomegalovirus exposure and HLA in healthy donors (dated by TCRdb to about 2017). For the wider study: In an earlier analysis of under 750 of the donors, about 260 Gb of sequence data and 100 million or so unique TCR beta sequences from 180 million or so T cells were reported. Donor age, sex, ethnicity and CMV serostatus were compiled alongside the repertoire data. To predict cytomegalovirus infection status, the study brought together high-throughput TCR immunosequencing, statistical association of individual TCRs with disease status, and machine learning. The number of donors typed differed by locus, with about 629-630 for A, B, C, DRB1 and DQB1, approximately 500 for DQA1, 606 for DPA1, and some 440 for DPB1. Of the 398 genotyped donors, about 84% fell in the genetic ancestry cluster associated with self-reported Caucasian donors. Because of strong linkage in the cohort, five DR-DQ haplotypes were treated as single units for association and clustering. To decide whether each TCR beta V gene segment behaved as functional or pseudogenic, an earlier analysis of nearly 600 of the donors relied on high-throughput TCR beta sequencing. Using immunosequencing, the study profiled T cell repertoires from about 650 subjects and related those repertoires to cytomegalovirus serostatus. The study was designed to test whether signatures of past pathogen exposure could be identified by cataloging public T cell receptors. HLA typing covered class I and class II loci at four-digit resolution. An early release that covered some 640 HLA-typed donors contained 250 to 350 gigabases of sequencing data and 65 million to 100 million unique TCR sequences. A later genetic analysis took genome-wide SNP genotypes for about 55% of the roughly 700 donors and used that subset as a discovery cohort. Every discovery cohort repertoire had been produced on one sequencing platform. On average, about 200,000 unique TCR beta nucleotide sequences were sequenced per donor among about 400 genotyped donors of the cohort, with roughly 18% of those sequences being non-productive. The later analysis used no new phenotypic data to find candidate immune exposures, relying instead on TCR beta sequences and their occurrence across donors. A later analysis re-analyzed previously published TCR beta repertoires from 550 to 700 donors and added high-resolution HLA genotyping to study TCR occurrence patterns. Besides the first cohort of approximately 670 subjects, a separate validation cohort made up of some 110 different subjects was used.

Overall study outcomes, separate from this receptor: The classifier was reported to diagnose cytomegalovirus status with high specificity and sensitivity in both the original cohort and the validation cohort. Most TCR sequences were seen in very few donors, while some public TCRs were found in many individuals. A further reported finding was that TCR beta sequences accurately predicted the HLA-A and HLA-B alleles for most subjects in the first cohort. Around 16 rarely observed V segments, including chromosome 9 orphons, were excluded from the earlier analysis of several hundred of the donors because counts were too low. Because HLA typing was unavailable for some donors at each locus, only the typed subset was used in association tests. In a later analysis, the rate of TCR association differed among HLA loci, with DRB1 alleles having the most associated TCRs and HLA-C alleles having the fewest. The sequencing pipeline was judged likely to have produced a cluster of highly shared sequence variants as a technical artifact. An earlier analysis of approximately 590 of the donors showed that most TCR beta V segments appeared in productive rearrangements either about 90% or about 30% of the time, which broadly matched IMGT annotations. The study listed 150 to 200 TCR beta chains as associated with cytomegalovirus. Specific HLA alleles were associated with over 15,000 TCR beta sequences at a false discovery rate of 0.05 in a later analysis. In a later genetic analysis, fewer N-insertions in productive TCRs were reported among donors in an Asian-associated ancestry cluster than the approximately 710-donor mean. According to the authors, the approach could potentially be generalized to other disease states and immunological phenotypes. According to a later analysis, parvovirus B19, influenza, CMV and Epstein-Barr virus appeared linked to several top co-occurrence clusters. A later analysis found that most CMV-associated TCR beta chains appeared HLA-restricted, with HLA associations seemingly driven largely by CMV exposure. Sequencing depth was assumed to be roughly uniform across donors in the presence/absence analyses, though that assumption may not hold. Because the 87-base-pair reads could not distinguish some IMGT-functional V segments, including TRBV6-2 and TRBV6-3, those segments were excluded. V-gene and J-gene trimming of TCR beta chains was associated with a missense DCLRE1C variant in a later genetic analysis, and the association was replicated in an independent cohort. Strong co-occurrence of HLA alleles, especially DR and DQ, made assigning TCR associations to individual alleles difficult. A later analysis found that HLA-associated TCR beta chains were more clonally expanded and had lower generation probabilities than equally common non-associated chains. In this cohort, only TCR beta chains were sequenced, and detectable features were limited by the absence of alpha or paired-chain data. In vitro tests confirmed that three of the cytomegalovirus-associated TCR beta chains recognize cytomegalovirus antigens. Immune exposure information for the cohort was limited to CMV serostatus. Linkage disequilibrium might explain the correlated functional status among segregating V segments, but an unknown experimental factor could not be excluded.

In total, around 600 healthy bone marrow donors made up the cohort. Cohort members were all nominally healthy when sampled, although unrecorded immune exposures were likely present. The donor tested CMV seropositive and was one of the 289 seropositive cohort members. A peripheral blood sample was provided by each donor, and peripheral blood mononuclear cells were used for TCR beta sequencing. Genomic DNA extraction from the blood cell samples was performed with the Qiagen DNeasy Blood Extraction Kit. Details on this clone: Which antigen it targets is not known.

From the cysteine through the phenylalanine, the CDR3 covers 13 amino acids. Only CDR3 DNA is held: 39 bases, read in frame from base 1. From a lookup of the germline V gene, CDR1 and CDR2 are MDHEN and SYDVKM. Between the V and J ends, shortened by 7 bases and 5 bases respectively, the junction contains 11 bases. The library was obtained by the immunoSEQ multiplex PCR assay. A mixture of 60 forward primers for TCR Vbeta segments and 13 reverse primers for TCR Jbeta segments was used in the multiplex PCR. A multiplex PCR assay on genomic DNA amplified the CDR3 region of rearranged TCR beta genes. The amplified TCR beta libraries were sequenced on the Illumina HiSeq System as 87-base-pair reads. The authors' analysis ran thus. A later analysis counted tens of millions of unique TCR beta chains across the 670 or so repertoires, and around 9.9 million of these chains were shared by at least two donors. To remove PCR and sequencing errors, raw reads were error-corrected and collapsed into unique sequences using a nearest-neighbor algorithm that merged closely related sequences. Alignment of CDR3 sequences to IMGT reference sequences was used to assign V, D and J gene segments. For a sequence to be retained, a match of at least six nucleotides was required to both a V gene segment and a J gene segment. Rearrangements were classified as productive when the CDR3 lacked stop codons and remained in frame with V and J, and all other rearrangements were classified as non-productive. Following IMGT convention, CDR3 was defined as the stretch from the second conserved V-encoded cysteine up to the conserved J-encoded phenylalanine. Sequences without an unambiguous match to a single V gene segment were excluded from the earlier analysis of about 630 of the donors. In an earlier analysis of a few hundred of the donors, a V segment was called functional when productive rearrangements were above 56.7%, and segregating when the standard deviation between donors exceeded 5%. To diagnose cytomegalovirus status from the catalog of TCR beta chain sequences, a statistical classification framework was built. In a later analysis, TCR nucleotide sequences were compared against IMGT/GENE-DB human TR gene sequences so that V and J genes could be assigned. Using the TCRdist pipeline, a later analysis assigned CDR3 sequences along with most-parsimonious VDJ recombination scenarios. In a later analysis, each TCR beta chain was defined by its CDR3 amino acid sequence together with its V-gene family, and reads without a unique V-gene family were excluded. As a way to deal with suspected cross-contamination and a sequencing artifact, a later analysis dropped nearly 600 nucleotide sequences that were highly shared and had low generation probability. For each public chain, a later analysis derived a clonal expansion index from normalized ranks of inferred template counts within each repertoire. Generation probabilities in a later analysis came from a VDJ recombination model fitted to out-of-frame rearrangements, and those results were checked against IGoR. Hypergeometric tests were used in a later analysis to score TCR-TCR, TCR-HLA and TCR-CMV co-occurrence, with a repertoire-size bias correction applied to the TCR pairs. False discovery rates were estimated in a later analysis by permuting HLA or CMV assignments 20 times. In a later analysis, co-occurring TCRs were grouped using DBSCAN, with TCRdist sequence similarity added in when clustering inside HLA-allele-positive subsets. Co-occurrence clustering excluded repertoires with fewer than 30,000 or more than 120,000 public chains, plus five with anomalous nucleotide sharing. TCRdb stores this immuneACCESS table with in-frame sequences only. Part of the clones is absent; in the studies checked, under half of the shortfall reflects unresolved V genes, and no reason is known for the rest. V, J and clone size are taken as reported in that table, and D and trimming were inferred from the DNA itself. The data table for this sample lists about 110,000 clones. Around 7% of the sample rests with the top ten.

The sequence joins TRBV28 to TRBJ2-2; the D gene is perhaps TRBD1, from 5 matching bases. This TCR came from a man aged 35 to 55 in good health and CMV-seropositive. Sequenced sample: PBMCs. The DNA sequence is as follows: TGTGCCAGCAACAGCAGGGTAACCGGGGAGCTGTTTTTT. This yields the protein CASNSRVTGELFF.